These 12 T cell receptor beta chains originate from one sample sequenced in a study of CD8 T cells in Susac syndrome. An amount of RNA that ranged from roughly 0.5 to 1 ug was reverse transcribed with random hexamers. MiXCR, applied by TCRdb to the immunoSEQ multiplex PCR reads, yields one record per CDR3 protein. Altogether about 130,000 distinct CDR3 sequences are present, under 95% being singletons, with the ten largest covering approximately 0.24%. Sequences were obtained from CD8+ T cells from PBMCs. These receptors all come from a human donor with multiple sclerosis.

V usage is TRBV5-1 and J usage is TRBJ1-1, with D perhaps TRBD1 (5 bases). Germline CDR1 reads SGHRS; CDR2 reads YFSETQ. The V and J ends lost 4 bases and 3 bases respectively, with 10 bases between them. The CDR3 spans 13 residues. The CDR3 DNA reads as TGCGCCAGCAGCCAATTGGGGGACACTGAAGCTTTCTTT. Translation: CASSQLGDTEAFF.

The CDR3 DNA reads TGTGCCAGCAGCTTATTGGCTAGCGGGGTCCACGAGCAGTACTTC. It codes for CASSLLASGVHEQYF. The chain is built from TRBV7-2 and TRBJ2-7, with 9 bases matching TRBD2. Germline V CDR1 and CDR2: SGHTA, FQGNSA. The CDR3 is 15 amino acids. J lost 5 bases, V lost 2 bases, and 7 bases had no gene match.

The chain has TRBV2 and TRBJ1-1; perhaps TRBD1 as D (5 bases). Germline values: CDR1 SNHLY, CDR2 FYNNEI. Trimming pared 6 bases from V and 2 bases from J, leaving 16 bases between. The CDR3 sequence is 15 residues long. The CDR3 protein is CASRDPSGGNTEAFF. In nucleotides, the CDR3 is TGTGCCAGCAGAGATCCATCCGGGGGAAACACTGAAGCTTTCTTT.

This chain links TRBV20-1 with TRBJ2-7; 7 bases map to TRBD2. This CDR3 is 13 amino acids long. J lost 2 bases, V lost 0 bases, and 1 base had no gene match. Germline CDR1 is DFQATT and CDR2 is SNEGSKA (reference sequence). CDR3: CSAREAGTYEQYF. The CDR3 DNA reads as TGCAGTGCTAGAGAAGCGGGAACCTACGAGCAGTACTTC.

This chain connects TRBV30 to TRBJ2-5; either TRBD1 or TRBD2 may supply D (6 bases each). The germline V and J ends were trimmed by 3 bases and 4 bases, with 18 bases remaining between them. Germline V gene lookup returns CDR1 GTSNPN and CDR2 SVGIG (reference sequence). This CDR3 has 15 amino acids. The CDR3 sequence: CAWRRGAGEAETQYF. The CDR3 region has the DNA TGTGCCTGGAGGAGGGGGGCGGGTGAGGCAGAGACCCAGTACTTC.

Note on this clonotype: At one end the junction does not follow the germline gene, possibly because of a read error. The gene calls are TRBV19 and TRBJ2-6; 8 positions agree with TRBD2. Per the germline V gene, CDR1 is LNHDA and CDR2 is SQIVND (reference sequence). This CDR3 comprises 18 residues. CDR3 sequence: CASSTSSGSASGADVLTF. Written as DNA, the CDR3 is TGTGCCAGTAGTACGTCCAGCGGGAGCGCCTCTGGGGCCGACGTCCTGACTTTC.

This chain connects TRBV29-1 to TRBJ2-7; 8 nucleotides agree with TRBD1. CDR3 size: 14 residues. CDR1 is SQVTM, CDR2 ANQGSEA, per germline. V was pared by 4 bases and J by 3 bases, with 8 bases of the junction left unmatched. CDR3 sequence (DNA): TGCAGCGTTGTAGGGTCGACAGGGGTCTACGAGCAGTACTTC. As protein: CSVVGSTGVYEQYF.

This clonotype was counted a few times. CDR3 sequence: CASSIDRGEQYF. DNA of the CDR3: TGTGCCAGCAGTATCGACAGGGGCGAGCAGTACTTC. The V and J genes are TRBV28 and TRBJ2-7; 8 bases fit TRBD1. The CDR3 totals 12 residues. Germline V lookup: CDR1 MDHEN, CDR2 SYDVKM. V shed 5 bases and J 6 bases; nucleotides not matched to a gene: 3.

The chain carries TRBV5-1 and TRBJ2-7, with D tentatively TRBD2 (5 bases). Germline CDR1 reads SGHRS; CDR2 reads YFSETQ. There are 14 residues in the CDR3. The V and J ends lost 1 base and 4 bases respectively, with 12 bases between them. CDR3 in amino acids: CASSLPGGRYEQYF. CDR3 DNA: TGCGCCAGCAGCTTGCCCGGAGGAAGATACGAGCAGTACTTC. Full variable domain (remainder filled in from reference TRBV5-1 and TRBJ2-7): KAGVTQTPRYLIKTRGQQVTLSCSPISGHRSVSWYQQTPGQGLQFLFEYFSETQRNKGNFPGRFSGRQFSNSRSEMNVSTLELGDSALYLCASSLPGGRYEQYFGPGTRLTVT.

A few counts support this clonotype. CDR3 region: CAWQDRRESYEQYF. In DNA form, the CDR3 reads TGTGCCTGGCAGGACAGGCGAGAGTCCTACGAGCAGTACTTC. The chain has TRBV30 and TRBJ2-7; 7 bases are shared with TRBD1. V lost 5 bases and J lost 1; bases outside the gene matches: 8. This CDR3 is built from 14 residues. Germline assignment: CDR1 GTSNPN and CDR2 SVGIG (reference sequence).

This clonotype was counted only a few times. This chain joins TRBV18 and TRBJ2-7, with 8 bases that match TRBD1. Germline CDR1 and CDR2: KGHSH and LQKENI. The ends lost 2 bases at V and 7 bases at J; junction bases unmatched: 10. The CDR3 is made up of 15 amino acids. CDR3 coding DNA: TGTGCCAGCTCACCAAGGGGTAGGACAGGGAATGAGCAGTACTTC. This translates into CASSPRGRTGNEQYF.

The V call is TRBV27, the J call TRBJ2-3; D ambiguous. The V and J ends lost 8 bases and 2 bases respectively, with 5 bases between them. Germline values: CDR1 MNHEY, CDR2 SMNVEV (reference sequence). The CDR3 length is 11 residues. The CDR3 spells CASGLTDTQYF. The CDR3 bases are TGTGCCAGCGGCCTCACAGATACGCAGTATTTT.